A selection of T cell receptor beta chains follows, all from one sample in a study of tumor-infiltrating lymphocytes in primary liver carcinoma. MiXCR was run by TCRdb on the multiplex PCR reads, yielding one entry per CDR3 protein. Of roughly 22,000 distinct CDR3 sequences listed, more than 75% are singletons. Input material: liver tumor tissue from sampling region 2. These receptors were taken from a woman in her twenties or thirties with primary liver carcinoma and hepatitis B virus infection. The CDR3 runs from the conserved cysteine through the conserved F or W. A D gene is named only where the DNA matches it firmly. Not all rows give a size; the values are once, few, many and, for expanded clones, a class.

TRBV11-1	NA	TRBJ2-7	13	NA	CASSLGYLRECYF	TGTGCTAGCAGCTTAGGATACCTCCGCGAGTGCTACTTC
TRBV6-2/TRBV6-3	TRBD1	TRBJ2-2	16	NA	CASSYLTQVNTGDLFF	TGTGCCAGCAGCTACCTTACGCAAGTGAACACAGGGGACCTGTTTTTT
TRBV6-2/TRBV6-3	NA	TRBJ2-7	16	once	CASTFTRGTGDYGQYF	TGTGCCAGCACCTTTACTCGTGGCACAGGAGACTACGGGCAGTACTTC
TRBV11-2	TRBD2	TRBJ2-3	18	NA	CANSFTFGASGSLDMQYF	TGTGCCAACAGCTTCACCTTTGGGGCTAGCGGGAGTTTAGATATGCAGTATTTT
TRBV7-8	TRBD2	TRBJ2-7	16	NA	CASSLLLAGEDLEQYF	TGTGCCAGCAGCCTATTACTAGCGGGCGAAGACCTCGAGCAGTACTTC
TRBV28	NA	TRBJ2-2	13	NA	CASSLGGSGELFF	TGTGCTAGCAGTTTGGGCGGAAGCGGGGAGCTGTTTTTT
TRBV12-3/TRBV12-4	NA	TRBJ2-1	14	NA	CATTTGQRGNEQFF	TGTGCCACTACTACAGGCCAGAGGGGCAATGAGCAGTTCTTC
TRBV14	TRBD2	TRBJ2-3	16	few	CASSQDMLAGEDTHYF	TGTGCCAGCAGCCAAGACATGCTAGCGGGAGAAGATACGCATTATTTT
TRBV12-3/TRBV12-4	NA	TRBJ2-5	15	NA	CASGTYLGSDETQYF	TGTGCCAGCGGCACCTACCTCGGGAGCGATGAGACCCAATACTTC
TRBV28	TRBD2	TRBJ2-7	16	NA	CASNSSWLAGINGQYF	TGTGCCAGCAATTCGTCTTGGCTAGCGGGAATCAACGGGCAGTACTTC
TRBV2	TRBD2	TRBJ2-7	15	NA	CANREATSSDYEQYF	TGTGCCAACAGAGAGGCGACTAGCAGCGACTACGAGCAGTACTTC
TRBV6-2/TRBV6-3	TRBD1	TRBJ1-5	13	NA	CVSCYRGNQPQHF	TGTGTCAGCTGCTACAGGGGCAATCAACCCCAGCATTTT
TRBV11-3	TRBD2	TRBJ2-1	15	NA	CSSSRLAVGGYELLF	TGTTCCAGCAGCCGACTAGCGGTGGGGGGGTATGAGCTGCTCTTC
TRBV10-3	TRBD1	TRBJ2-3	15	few	CAINEPGTGADTQYF	TGTGCCATCAATGAACCTGGGACAGGGGCCGATACGCAATATTTT
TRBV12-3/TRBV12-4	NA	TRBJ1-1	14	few	CASSLGGDGAEAFF	TGTGCCAGCAGTTTGGGTGGGGATGGCGCAGAAGCTTTCTTT
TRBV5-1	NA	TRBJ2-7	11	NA	CASSLSGDQYF	TGCGCCAGCAGCTTAAGCGGAGATCAGTACTTC
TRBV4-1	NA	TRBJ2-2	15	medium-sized	CASSQDPGATGELSF	TGCGCCAGCAGCCAAGATCCAGGGGCGACCGGGGAGCTGTCTTTT
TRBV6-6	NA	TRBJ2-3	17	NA	CTSSYQTGPRHTDTQYF	TGTACCAGCAGTTACCAGACCGGACCTCGACACACAGATACACAGTATTTT
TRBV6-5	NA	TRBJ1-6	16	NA	CVSSKQSAVHNSPLHF	TGTGTCAGCAGTAAACAGTCTGCCGTACATAATTCACCCCTCCACTTT
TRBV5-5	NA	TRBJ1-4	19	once	CASSLRLGRRVATNGKLFF	TGTGCCAGCAGCTTGAGGTTAGGCAGAAGGGTTGCAACTAATGGAAAACTGTTTTTT
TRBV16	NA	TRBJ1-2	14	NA	CSSSQNPRGGGYTF	TGTTCCAGCAGCCAAAACCCCAGGGGAGGTGGCTATACCTTC
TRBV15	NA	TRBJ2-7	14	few	CATSRYTGNDEQYF	TGTGCCACCAGCAGATATACAGGGAACGACGAGCAGTACTTC
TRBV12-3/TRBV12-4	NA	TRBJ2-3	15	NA	CASNFPPSSTDTQYF	TGTGCCAGCAATTTTCCCCCTTCTAGCACGGATACGCAGTATTTT
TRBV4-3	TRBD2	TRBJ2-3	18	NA	CVSSQEGLMGGPTDTQYF	TGCGTCAGCAGCCAAGAAGGTCTAATGGGAGGGCCAACAGATACGCAGTATTTT
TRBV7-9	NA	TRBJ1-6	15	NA	CASSSGGSYDSPLHF	TGTGCCAGCAGCTCGGGGGGCTCCTATGATTCACCCCTCCACTTT
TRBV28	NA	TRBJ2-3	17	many	CASSPGRGRVNENTRYF	TGTGCCAGCAGCCCAGGGAGGGGGAGGGTTAACGAAAATACGCGGTATTTT
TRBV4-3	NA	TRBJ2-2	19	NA	CASSILAGGPRSNTGELFF	TGCGCCAGCAGCATACTAGCAGGAGGGCCCCGTTCGAATACCGGGGAGCTGTTTTTT
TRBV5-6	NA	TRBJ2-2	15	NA	CASSLAPGVARELLF	TGTGCCAGCAGCTTGGCACCCGGAGTCGCCAGGGAGCTGCTTTTT
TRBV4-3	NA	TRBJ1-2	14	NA	CVNSTELEIYGYTF	TGCGTCAACAGCACTGAGTTGGAGATCTATGGCTACACCTTC
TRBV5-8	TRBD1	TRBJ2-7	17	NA	CDSSRSKAGTEVYEQYF	TGTGACAGCAGCAGATCAAAGGCCGGGACAGAAGTTTACGAGCAGTACTTC
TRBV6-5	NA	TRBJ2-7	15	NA	CVNSYKDSSSYEQYF	TGTGTCAATAGTTACAAGGACAGTAGCTCCTACGAGCAGTACTTC
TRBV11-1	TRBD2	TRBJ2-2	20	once	CASSLRRTSRRAEKGGELLF	TGTGCCAGCAGCTTACGCCGGACTAGCAGGAGGGCCGAAAAGGGCGGGGAGCTGCTTTTT
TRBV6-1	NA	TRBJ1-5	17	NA	CATDCLRRSLRFGLQHF	TGTGCCACAGACTGTCTCCGGCGTAGTTTACGTTTTGGGCTCCAGCATTTT
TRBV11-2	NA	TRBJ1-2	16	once	CASSPRGGDWSCGRTF	TGTGCCAGCAGCCCACGAGGCGGGGATTGGAGTTGCGGCCGCACCTTC
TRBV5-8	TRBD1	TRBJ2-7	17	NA	CARNRSNAGTEVYEQYF	TGTGCCAGGAACAGATCAAACGCCGGGACAGAAGTTTACGAGCAGTACTTC
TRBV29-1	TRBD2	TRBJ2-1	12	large	CSVVGWEGRTFF	TGCAGCGTCGTGGGGTGGGAGGGCCGAACGTTCTTC
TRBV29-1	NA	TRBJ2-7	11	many	CSGRVVYEQYF	TGCAGCGGAAGGGTTGTCTACGAGCAGTACTTC
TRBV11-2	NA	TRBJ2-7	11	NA	CISSPASEHYF	TGTATCAGCAGTCCAGCCAGTGAGCACTACTTC
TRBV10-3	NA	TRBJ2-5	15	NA	CAINESATRLETQYF	TGTGCCATCAATGAGTCGGCTACCAGACTGGAGACCCAGTACTTC
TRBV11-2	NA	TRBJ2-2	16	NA	CANSPDSQLNTGGLFF	TGTGCCAACAGCCCCGATTCCCAATTGAACACCGGGGGGCTGTTTTTT
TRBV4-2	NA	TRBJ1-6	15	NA	CASSQDITTVQPLHF	TGTGCCAGCAGCCAAGATATCACCACTGTTCAGCCCCTCCACTTT
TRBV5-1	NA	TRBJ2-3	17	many	CASSWSLGGADTDTQYF	TGCGCCAGCAGCTGGAGTTTGGGGGGAGCCGACACAGATACGCAGTATTTT
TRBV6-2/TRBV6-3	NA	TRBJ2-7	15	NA	CASSRFKSSFYGQYF	TGCGCCAGCAGCCGTTTTAAGAGCAGCTTCTACGGGCAGTACTTC
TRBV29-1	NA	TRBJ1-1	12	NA	CRVETVSTEAFF	TGCAGGGTCGAGACAGTGAGCACTGAAGCTTTCTTC
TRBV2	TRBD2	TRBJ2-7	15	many	CASSEATSSDYEQYF	TGTGCCAGCAGTGAGGCGACTAGCAGCGACTACGAGCAGTACTTC
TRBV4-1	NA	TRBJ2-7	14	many	CASSQDPLSYEQYF	TGCGCCAGCAGCCAAGATCCCCTCTCCTACGAACAGTACTTC
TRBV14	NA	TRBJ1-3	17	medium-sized	CASSQRIQLAPGNTIYF	TGTGCCAGCAGCCAACGGATCCAACTCGCCCCTGGAAACACCATATATTTT
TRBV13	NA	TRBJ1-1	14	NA	CASRTWGVNTEAFF	TGTGCCAGCAGGACATGGGGTGTAAACACTGAAGCCTTCTTT
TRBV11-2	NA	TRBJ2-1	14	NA	CASSLLAGKGKQFF	TGTGCAAGCAGCCTCTTAGCTGGAAAGGGTAAGCAGTTCTTC
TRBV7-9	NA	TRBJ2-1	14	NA	CASSPSSAAGGQFF	TGTGCCAGCAGCCCGAGCTCGGCGGCGGGTGGGCAGTTCTTC
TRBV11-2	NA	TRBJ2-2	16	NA	CARSSDPQLNTGELFF	TGTGCCAGGAGCTCCGATCCCCAATTGAACACGGGGGAGCTGTTTTTT